This T cell receptor (beta chain) stems from a study of T cells in Graves' hyperthyroidism and ophthalmopathy. Across the whole study: Once the initial diagnosis was made, peripheral blood was obtained before any treatment.

From RNA transcripts, TCR beta CDR3 regions were amplified. A set of HTBI primers served as the primers for a first-round RT-PCR of the TCR CDR3. TCRdb analysed the multiplex PCR reads with MiXCR anew, one entry per CDR3 protein. In the table there are roughly 520,000 distinct CDR3 sequences, roughly a quarter of which are singletons. Regarding this clonotype: Its antigen remains unknown.

Regarding the study as a whole: Ophthalmopathy was predicted by the model a median of roughly 6.6 months ahead of onset. Stable hyperthyroidism was told apart from ophthalmopathy by a model built on 13 V-J features.

Trimming shortened V by 6 bases and J by 6 bases, and 14 bases separated the two germline ends. From germline, CDR1 is SQVTM and CDR2 ANQGSEA. CDR3 length: 13 amino acids. The rearrangement links TRBV29-1 to TRBJ2-2, with D unresolved. Sample: blood. The clonotype comes from a woman between 25 and 40 years old with Graves' ophthalmopathy. The CDR3 nucleotides read TGCAGCGTGACGACCGCTAGGGCCGGGGAGCTGTTTTTT. It yields the protein CSVTTARAGELFF.